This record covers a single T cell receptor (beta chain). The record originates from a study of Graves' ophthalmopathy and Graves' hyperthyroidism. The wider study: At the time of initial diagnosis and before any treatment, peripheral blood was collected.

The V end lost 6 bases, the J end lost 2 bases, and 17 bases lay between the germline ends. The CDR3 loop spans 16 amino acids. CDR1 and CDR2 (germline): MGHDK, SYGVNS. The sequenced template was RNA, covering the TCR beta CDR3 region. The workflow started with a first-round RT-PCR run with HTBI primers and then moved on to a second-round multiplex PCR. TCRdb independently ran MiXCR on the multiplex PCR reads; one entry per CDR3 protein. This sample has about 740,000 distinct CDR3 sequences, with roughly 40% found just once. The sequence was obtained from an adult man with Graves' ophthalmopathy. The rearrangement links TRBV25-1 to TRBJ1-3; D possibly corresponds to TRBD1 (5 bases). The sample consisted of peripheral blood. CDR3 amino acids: CASSKKGEVAGNTIYF. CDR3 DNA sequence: TGTGCCAGCAGCAAAAAAGGGGAAGTAGCTGGAAACACCATATATTTT.